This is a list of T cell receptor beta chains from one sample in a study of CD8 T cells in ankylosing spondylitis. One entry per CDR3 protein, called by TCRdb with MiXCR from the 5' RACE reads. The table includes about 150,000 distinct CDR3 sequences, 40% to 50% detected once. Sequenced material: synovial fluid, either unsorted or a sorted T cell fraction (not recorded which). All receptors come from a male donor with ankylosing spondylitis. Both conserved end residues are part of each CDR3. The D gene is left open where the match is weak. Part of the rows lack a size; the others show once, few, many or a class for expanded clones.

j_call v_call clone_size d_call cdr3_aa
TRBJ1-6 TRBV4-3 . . CASSPWTENSPLHF
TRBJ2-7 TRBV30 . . CAWRDGFHEQYF
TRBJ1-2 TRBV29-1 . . CSVVRTVNYGYTF
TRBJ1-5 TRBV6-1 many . CASSEPRSGNQPQHF
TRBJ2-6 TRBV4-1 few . CASSQDDPSFSGANVLTF
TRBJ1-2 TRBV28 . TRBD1 CASSSRDREASGYGYTF
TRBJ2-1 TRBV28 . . CASSLFWGGRGAYNEQFF
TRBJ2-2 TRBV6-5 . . CASSSRTASTGELFF
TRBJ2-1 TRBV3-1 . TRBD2 CASSELPSGSGYEQFF
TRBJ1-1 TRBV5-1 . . CASSLRKLVPNTEAFF
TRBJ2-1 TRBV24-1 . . CATSDPLAGDYNEQFF
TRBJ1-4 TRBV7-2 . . CASSPRWVRTNEKLFF
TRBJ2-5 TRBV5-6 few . CASSLEGAGETQYF
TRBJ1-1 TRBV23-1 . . CASSEGGRKTEAFF
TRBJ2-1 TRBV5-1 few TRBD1 CASSFPRDRAYNEQFF
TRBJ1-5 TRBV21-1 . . CASVPQGRDTFHSNQPQHF
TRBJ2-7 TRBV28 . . CASSNQGGQEQYF
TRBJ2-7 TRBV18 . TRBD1 CASSMTGDLGEQYF
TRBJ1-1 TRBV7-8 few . CASSLFSTGMNTEAFF
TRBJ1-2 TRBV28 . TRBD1 CASSYRQGRLDTF
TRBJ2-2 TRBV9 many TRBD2 CASNGLAGGAGELFF
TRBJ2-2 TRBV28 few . CASSPPGRDTGELFF
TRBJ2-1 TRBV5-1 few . CSSTPVNEQFF
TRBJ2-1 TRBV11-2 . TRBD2 CASSLDRGGYNEQFF
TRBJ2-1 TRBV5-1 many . CASSQGGYNEQFF
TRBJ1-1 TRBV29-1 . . CSVGLGVNTEAFF
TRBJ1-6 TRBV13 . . CASSLSGGGNSPLHF
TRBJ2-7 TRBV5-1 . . CASRRPGSSYEQYF
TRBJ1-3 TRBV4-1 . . CASSQVGIGKGGNTIYF
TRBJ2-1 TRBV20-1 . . CSAHTRRAAYNEQFF
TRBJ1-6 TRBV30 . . CAWSLLGWGNSPLHF
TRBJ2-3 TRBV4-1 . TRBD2 CASSLLAGVNTDTQYF
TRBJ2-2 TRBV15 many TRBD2 CATSSGTSGGTGELFF
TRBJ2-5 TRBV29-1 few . CSVRAGSGETQYF
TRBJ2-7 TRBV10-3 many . CAISESLNGLEQYF
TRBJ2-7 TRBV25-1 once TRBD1 CASSSRDRDHEQYF
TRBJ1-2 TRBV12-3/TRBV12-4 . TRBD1 CASSLWGQGRDGYTF
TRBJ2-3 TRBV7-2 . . CASSPWTGTDTQYF
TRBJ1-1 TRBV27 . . CASSQLRTNTEAFF
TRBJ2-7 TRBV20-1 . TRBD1 CSARGVTGGDYEQYF
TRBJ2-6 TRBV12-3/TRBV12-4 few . CASSPGNNVLTF
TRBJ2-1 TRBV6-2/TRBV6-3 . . CASYSHVVRGYSPYNEQFF
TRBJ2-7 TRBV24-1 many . CATSDWTENEQYF
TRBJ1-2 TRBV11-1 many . CASSSGRGDGYTF
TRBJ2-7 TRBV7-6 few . CASSLAHEQYF
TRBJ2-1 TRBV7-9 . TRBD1 CASSRRGQGMNEQFF
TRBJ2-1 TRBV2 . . CASSESNLWFWWLPFYNEQFF
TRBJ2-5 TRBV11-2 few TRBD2 CASSAGTSGQETQYF
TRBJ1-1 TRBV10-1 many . CANPRDKNTEAFF
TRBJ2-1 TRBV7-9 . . CASSSPTGYYNERFF
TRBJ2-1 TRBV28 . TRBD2 CASSLDSGMFDEQFF
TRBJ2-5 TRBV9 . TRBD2 CASSVVPALAGTKETQYF
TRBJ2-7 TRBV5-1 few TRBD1 CASSPKDRDYEQYF
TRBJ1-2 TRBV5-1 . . CASSLLNPYGYTF
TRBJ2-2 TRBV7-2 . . CASSQAGENGGELFF
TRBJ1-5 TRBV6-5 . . CASSYREKVLFNQPQHF
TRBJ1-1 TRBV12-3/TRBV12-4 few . CASSLTGSVTEAFF